Listed below are T cell receptor beta chains from one sample, sequenced in a study of T cells in narcolepsy. The protocol was immunoSEQ multiplex PCR, while the TCRdb copy is restricted to in-frame clones and leaves out a portion. The sample includes under 40,000 clones, under 90% of them seen just once. The specimen was CD45RA- memory CD4+ T cells from PBMCs. The source is a human donor with narcolepsy. CDR3s include the opening cysteine and the closing phenylalanine or tryptophan. Each record gives: CDR3 length, J gene, clone size, D gene, V gene, CDR3 DNA, CDR3 protein. D genes are given only for firm matches. Clone size is not always given. Where it is, it says once, few, many or a class for expanded clones.

cdr3_length: 14; j_call: TRBJ2-3; clone_size: once; d_call: NA; v_call: TRBV6-1; cdr3_nt: TGTGCCAGCAGTGAATTGACTAGCACAGATACGCAGTATTTT; cdr3_aa: CASSELTSTDTQYF
cdr3_length: 15; j_call: TRBJ1-3; clone_size: few; d_call: NA; v_call: TRBV13; cdr3_nt: TGTGCCAGCAGATGGGGCCGGGGTTCGGGAAACACCATATATTTT; cdr3_aa: CASRWGRGSGNTIYF
cdr3_length: 15; j_call: TRBJ1-4; clone_size: NA; d_call: TRBD1; v_call: TRBV5-1; cdr3_nt: TGCGCCAGCAGCCGACAGGGGGACCTTAATGAAAAACTGTTTTTT; cdr3_aa: CASSRQGDLNEKLFF
cdr3_length: 17; j_call: TRBJ2-1; clone_size: NA; d_call: TRBD2; v_call: TRBV7-3; cdr3_nt: TGTGCCAGCAGCTACCTACCAGCGGGGCAACTCTACAATGAGCAGTTCTTC; cdr3_aa: CASSYLPAGQLYNEQFF
cdr3_length: 11; j_call: TRBJ2-7; clone_size: NA; d_call: NA; v_call: TRBV20-1; cdr3_nt: TGCAGTGCGGAACAGGGTTTGGAGCAGTACTTC; cdr3_aa: CSAEQGLEQYF
cdr3_length: 16; j_call: TRBJ2-1; clone_size: NA; d_call: NA; v_call: TRBV5-4; cdr3_nt: TGTGCCAGCAGCTTCCTCCGGGGGGCTGCCTACAATGAGCAGTTCTTC; cdr3_aa: CASSFLRGAAYNEQFF
cdr3_length: 16; j_call: TRBJ1-3; clone_size: once; d_call: NA; v_call: TRBV4-2; cdr3_nt: TGTGCCAGCAGCCAAGAGGGAGGCGGACCTGGAAACACCATATATTTT; cdr3_aa: CASSQEGGGPGNTIYF
cdr3_length: 10; j_call: TRBJ1-2; clone_size: NA; d_call: NA; v_call: TRBV7-2; cdr3_nt: TGTGCCAGCAGCTTATATGGCTACACCTTC; cdr3_aa: CASSLYGYTF
cdr3_length: 16; j_call: TRBJ1-1; clone_size: NA; d_call: TRBD1; v_call: TRBV11-2; cdr3_nt: TGTGCCAGCAGCTCCGGACAGGCTCCTCTGAACACTGAAGCTTTCTTT; cdr3_aa: CASSSGQAPLNTEAFF
cdr3_length: 13; j_call: TRBJ1-2; clone_size: NA; d_call: NA; v_call: TRBV7-2; cdr3_nt: TGTGCCAGCAGCTCCCGACAGGCCTGGGGCTACACCTTC; cdr3_aa: CASSSRQAWGYTF
cdr3_length: 13; j_call: TRBJ1-2; clone_size: NA; d_call: TRBD1; v_call: TRBV30; cdr3_nt: TGTGCCTGGAGTGCGACAGGGGGCAGTGGCTACACCTTC; cdr3_aa: CAWSATGGSGYTF
cdr3_length: 14; j_call: TRBJ1-6; clone_size: NA; d_call: TRBD1; v_call: TRBV25-1; cdr3_nt: TGTGCCAGCACAAGGGACAGAGATAATTCACCCCTCCACTTT; cdr3_aa: CASTRDRDNSPLHF
cdr3_length: 15; j_call: TRBJ2-7; clone_size: few; d_call: TRBD2; v_call: TRBV5-8; cdr3_nt: TGTGCCAGCAGCTTGGGGCGGGGGGCTGTGTACGAGCAGTACTTC; cdr3_aa: CASSLGRGAVYEQYF
cdr3_length: 14; j_call: TRBJ2-3; clone_size: NA; d_call: NA; v_call: TRBV19; cdr3_nt: TGTGCCAGTAGTATCGCCGCAGTGACAGATACGCAGTATTTT; cdr3_aa: CASSIAAVTDTQYF
cdr3_length: 14; j_call: TRBJ1-1; clone_size: NA; d_call: NA; v_call: TRBV6-6; cdr3_nt: TGTGCCACCGATCCCCGGGGGACGTTTTTTGAAGCTTTCTTT; cdr3_aa: CATDPRGTFFEAFF
cdr3_length: 13; j_call: TRBJ2-7; clone_size: few; d_call: NA; v_call: TRBV7-3; cdr3_nt: TGTGCCAGCAGCTTAACGTTACAGGGTCCGCAGTACTTC; cdr3_aa: CASSLTLQGPQYF
cdr3_length: 17; j_call: TRBJ1-3; clone_size: NA; d_call: NA; v_call: TRBV7-9; cdr3_nt: TGTGCCAGCAGCTTAGCCCAGGGGCGAAGCTCTGGAAACACCATATATTTT; cdr3_aa: CASSLAQGRSSGNTIYF
cdr3_length: 14; j_call: TRBJ1-2; clone_size: NA; d_call: TRBD1; v_call: TRBV5-1; cdr3_nt: TGCGCCAGCAGCTTGGCCGGGACAGAATATGGCTACACCTTC; cdr3_aa: CASSLAGTEYGYTF
cdr3_length: 13; j_call: TRBJ1-5; clone_size: NA; d_call: TRBD1; v_call: TRBV28; cdr3_nt: TGTGCCAGCGCGGACAGGGCGGAACAGCCCCAGCATTTT; cdr3_aa: CASADRAEQPQHF
cdr3_length: 15; j_call: TRBJ2-7; clone_size: NA; d_call: TRBD2; v_call: TRBV9; cdr3_nt: TGTGCCAGCAGCGGAGGACTAGTAGTGTTCCACGAGCAGTACTTC; cdr3_aa: CASSGGLVVFHEQYF
cdr3_length: 15; j_call: TRBJ1-2; clone_size: NA; d_call: NA; v_call: TRBV9; cdr3_nt: TGTGCCAGCAGCGTAGCGGACGGGGCATTGGGGGGCTACACCTTC; cdr3_aa: CASSVADGALGGYTF
cdr3_length: 15; j_call: TRBJ1-5; clone_size: NA; d_call: NA; v_call: TRBV6-1; cdr3_nt: TGTGCCAGCAGCGAACAGGGATTGGGCAATCAGCCCCAGCATTTT; cdr3_aa: CASSEQGLGNQPQHF
cdr3_length: 15; j_call: TRBJ2-5; clone_size: few; d_call: NA; v_call: TRBV5-1; cdr3_nt: TGCGCCAGCCGCCCGCAGACGGGGCCCCAAGAGACCCAGTACTTC; cdr3_aa: CASRPQTGPQETQYF
cdr3_length: 14; j_call: TRBJ1-3; clone_size: NA; d_call: NA; v_call: TRBV6-5; cdr3_nt: TGTGCCAGCAGTCTACAGTTCTCTGGAAACACCATATATTTT; cdr3_aa: CASSLQFSGNTIYF
cdr3_length: 15; j_call: TRBJ2-7; clone_size: NA; d_call: NA; v_call: TRBV7-7; cdr3_nt: TGTGCTAGCAGCTTAAATCCCGGGCAGAAATACGAGCAGTACTTC; cdr3_aa: CASSLNPGQKYEQYF
cdr3_length: 13; j_call: TRBJ1-2; clone_size: once; d_call: TRBD1; v_call: TRBV6-5; cdr3_nt: TGTGCCAGCAGTGAACAGGGGGGCTATGGCTACACCTTC; cdr3_aa: CASSEQGGYGYTF
cdr3_length: 16; j_call: TRBJ1-1; clone_size: NA; d_call: NA; v_call: TRBV27; cdr3_nt: TGTGCCAGCAGTACCTTGTGGGGAAGTAGGAACACTGAAGCTTTCTTT; cdr3_aa: CASSTLWGSRNTEAFF
cdr3_length: 16; j_call: TRBJ1-2; clone_size: NA; d_call: NA; v_call: TRBV11-3; cdr3_nt: TGTGCCAGCAGCTTCCCAAGCTTTACGGGAAACTATGGCTACACCTTC; cdr3_aa: CASSFPSFTGNYGYTF
cdr3_length: 14; j_call: TRBJ1-1; clone_size: NA; d_call: NA; v_call: TRBV5-5; cdr3_nt: TGTGCCAGCAGCTTGGGGGGCAAGAACACTGAAGCTTTCTTT; cdr3_aa: CASSLGGKNTEAFF
cdr3_length: 14; j_call: TRBJ2-5; clone_size: NA; d_call: TRBD1; v_call: TRBV7-2; cdr3_nt: TGTGCCAGCAGCCCCCGGACAGGATGGGAGACCCAGTACTTC; cdr3_aa: CASSPRTGWETQYF
cdr3_length: 14; j_call: TRBJ2-3; clone_size: NA; d_call: NA; v_call: TRBV18; cdr3_nt: TGTGCCAGCTCACCCGGGACTGAATTAGGTACGCAGTATTTT; cdr3_aa: CASSPGTELGTQYF
cdr3_length: 16; j_call: TRBJ1-5; clone_size: few; d_call: NA; v_call: TRBV5-5; cdr3_nt: TGTGCCAGCAGCCTGGGGGACGGTCAAGTCTATCAGCCCCAGCATTTT; cdr3_aa: CASSLGDGQVYQPQHF
cdr3_length: 14; j_call: TRBJ1-2; clone_size: NA; d_call: NA; v_call: TRBV21-1; cdr3_nt: TGTGCCAGCAGCACCCACAGGGATCCGAATGGCTACACCTTC; cdr3_aa: CASSTHRDPNGYTF
cdr3_length: 14; j_call: TRBJ1-1; clone_size: NA; d_call: NA; v_call: TRBV11-2; cdr3_nt: TGTGCCAGCACCCTGTCGCCCGGGGACACTGAAGCTTTCTTT; cdr3_aa: CASTLSPGDTEAFF
cdr3_length: 15; j_call: TRBJ1-2; clone_size: NA; d_call: NA; v_call: TRBV18; cdr3_nt: TGTGCCAGCTCACCGGAGGGGCAAGCTAACTATGGCTACACCTTC; cdr3_aa: CASSPEGQANYGYTF
cdr3_length: 14; j_call: TRBJ1-4; clone_size: NA; d_call: TRBD1; v_call: TRBV2; cdr3_nt: TGTGCCAGCAGTGAAAGGACAGGGGGGTTCTCAGGGTTTTTT; cdr3_aa: CASSERTGGFSGFF
cdr3_length: 16; j_call: TRBJ1-5; clone_size: NA; d_call: NA; v_call: TRBV2; cdr3_nt: TGTGCCAGCAGTGAAGGACAGTTCTATAGCAATCAGCCCCAGCATTTT; cdr3_aa: CASSEGQFYSNQPQHF
cdr3_length: 15; j_call: TRBJ1-1; clone_size: NA; d_call: NA; v_call: TRBV7-2; cdr3_nt: TGTGCCAGCAGCTTTCAGTCTTTCGGCAACACTGAAGCTTTCTTT; cdr3_aa: CASSFQSFGNTEAFF
cdr3_length: 13; j_call: TRBJ1-2; clone_size: NA; d_call: NA; v_call: TRBV7-3; cdr3_nt: TGTGCCAGCAGCCCGGCGCGGGTCGGGGGCTACACCTTC; cdr3_aa: CASSPARVGGYTF
cdr3_length: 17; j_call: TRBJ1-6; clone_size: NA; d_call: TRBD1; v_call: TRBV19; cdr3_nt: TGTGCCAGTAGTGTCGCCGGGACAGGGGTTTCAGGTTCACCCCTCCACTTT; cdr3_aa: CASSVAGTGVSGSPLHF
cdr3_length: 14; j_call: TRBJ1-2; clone_size: NA; d_call: NA; v_call: TRBV9; cdr3_nt: TGTGCCAGCAGCCCCGGGGGGATGGGCTATGGCTACACCTTC; cdr3_aa: CASSPGGMGYGYTF
cdr3_length: 15; j_call: TRBJ2-7; clone_size: NA; d_call: NA; v_call: TRBV5-1; cdr3_nt: TGCGCCAGCAGCTCCCTGGCGGGGCGCTCCTACGAGCAGTACTTC; cdr3_aa: CASSSLAGRSYEQYF
cdr3_length: 14; j_call: TRBJ1-1; clone_size: few; d_call: NA; v_call: TRBV28; cdr3_nt: TGTGCCAGCAGCCGTTCCCTTGTGAACACTGAAGCTTTCTTT; cdr3_aa: CASSRSLVNTEAFF
cdr3_length: 13; j_call: TRBJ2-7; clone_size: NA; d_call: TRBD1; v_call: TRBV28; cdr3_nt: TGTGCCAGTAACAGGGGGCCGATCGGTGGGCAGTACTTC; cdr3_aa: CASNRGPIGGQYF
cdr3_length: 11; j_call: TRBJ2-5; clone_size: NA; d_call: NA; v_call: TRBV19; cdr3_nt: TGTGCCAGTGGGGTTGGGGAGACCCAGTACTTC; cdr3_aa: CASGVGETQYF
cdr3_length: 15; j_call: TRBJ1-2; clone_size: NA; d_call: NA; v_call: TRBV9; cdr3_nt: TGTGCCAGCAGCCGAAGCCAGGGCGGTAACTATGGCTACACCTTC; cdr3_aa: CASSRSQGGNYGYTF
cdr3_length: 16; j_call: TRBJ1-1; clone_size: once; d_call: NA; v_call: TRBV19; cdr3_nt: TGTGCCAGTATCACCGGGGGACGGCCGATGAACACTGAAGCTTTCTTT; cdr3_aa: CASITGGRPMNTEAFF
cdr3_length: 11; j_call: TRBJ2-5; clone_size: NA; d_call: NA; v_call: TRBV5-1; cdr3_nt: TGCGCCAGCGGGGGCGAAGAGACCCAGTACTTC; cdr3_aa: CASGGEETQYF